This T cell receptor beta chain derives from a study of T cell changes during pregnancy in multiple sclerosis. Germline values: CDR1 MNHEY, CDR2 SMNVEV (reference sequence). This CDR3 spans 17 amino acids. V was shortened by 2 bases and J by 0 bases, with 14 bases between the two germline ends. Method: immunoSEQ multiplex PCR; TCRdb's copy keeps in-frame clones and lacks some. Here the sample spans about 38,000 clones, approximately 93% being singletons. This material consisted of CD8+ T cells from peripheral blood mononuclear cells, taken in the third trimester of pregnancy. The rearrangement uses TRBV27 and TRBJ2-1; D possibly corresponds to TRBD2 (5 bases). The clonotype originates from a female donor with multiple sclerosis, enrolled in a pregnancy study. In nucleotides, the CDR3 is TGTGCCAGCAGTTTAGTTACGGGGTCCAGCTCCTACAATGAGCAGTTCTTC. Encoded protein: CASSLVTGSSSYNEQFF.